Below are 18 T cell receptor beta chains sequenced from a single sample in a study of shared clonotypes between healthy human individuals. Method: immunoSEQ multiplex PCR; TCRdb's copy keeps in-frame clones and lacks some. This sample has approximately 980,000 clones, with more than 75% found just once. The sequencing sample was made of memory CD4+ T cells sorted from blood. Indicated subset: CD45RA-negative fraction. The source is a man aged 18 to 29 in good health.

The chain joins TRBV6-1 to TRBJ1-5; D is undetermined. Trimming pared 6 bases from V and 5 bases from J, leaving 14 bases between. CDR3 length: 14 residues. Germline-derived CDR1 and CDR2 are MNHNS and SASEGT. The CDR3 protein is CASSDSGGYQPQHF. CDR3 sequence (DNA): TGTGCCAGCAGCGACTCGGGAGGATATCAGCCCCAGCATTTT.

The rearrangement joins TRBV7-2 to TRBJ2-3; 9 bases line up with TRBD2. The V gene end was trimmed by 3 bases and the J gene end by 1 base; junction bases not matched to a gene: 5. The CDR3 consists of 16 residues. Germline CDR1 reads SGHTA; CDR2 reads FQGNSA. For the CDR3, the DNA is TGTGCCAGCAGCTTTAGCGGGAGAATGGGCACAGATACGCAGTATTTT. It codes for CASSFSGRMGTDTQYF.

The chain recombines TRBV7-3 with TRBJ2-1; D is perhaps TRBD1 (6 bases). CDR3 length: 16 residues. Trimming took 2 bases from V and 7 from J, leaving 18 bases between them. The germline V gene has CDR1 SGHTA and CDR2 FQGTGA. The CDR3: CASSLRAGESRNEQFF. CDR3 coding DNA: TGTGCCAGCAGCTTACGGGCAGGGGAAAGTCGGAATGAGCAGTTCTTC.

The chain couples TRBV5-4 to TRBJ2-7, with TRBD2 identical over 7 bases. This CDR3 has 15 residues. Germline assignment: CDR1 SGHNT and CDR2 YYREEE (reference sequence). Unmatched junction bases numbered 6, after V lost 0 bases and J lost 3 bases. CDR3: CASSLGGGAYYEQYF. For the CDR3, the DNA is TGTGCCAGCAGCTTGGGGGGAGGGGCGTACTACGAGCAGTACTTC.

V is TRBV10-2 and J is TRBJ2-1; a possible D gene is TRBD2 (6 bases). Looked up from germline, CDR1 is WSHSY and CDR2 is SAAADI. This CDR3 comprises 13 residues. V lost 8 bases, J lost 4 bases, and 12 bases lay in between. The CDR3 DNA reads as TGCGCCAGCTTGGGGGGAGAATACAATGAGCAGTTCTTC. The encoded protein is CASLGGEYNEQFF.

The chain carries TRBV9 and TRBJ2-7; perhaps TRBD1 as D (5 bases). CDR1 is SGDLS, CDR2 YYNGEE, per germline. The CDR3 extends over 13 amino acids. The V and J ends lost 3 bases and 0 bases respectively, with 7 bases between them. The CDR3 sequence: CASSDGASYEQYF. The CDR3 nucleotides are TGTGCCAGCAGCGATGGGGCCTCCTACGAGCAGTACTTC.

V is TRBV7-2 and J is TRBJ1-1; D not certain. Looked up from germline, CDR1 is SGHTA and CDR2 is FQGNSA. V lost 4 bases to trimming and J lost 0 bases, with 12 bases between them. The CDR3 contains 15 residues. This CDR3 reads CASSSGVGLNTEAFF. Here the CDR3 DNA reads TGTGCCAGCAGCTCAGGTGTAGGACTGAACACTGAAGCTTTCTTT. Looking up the rest from reference TRBV7-2 and TRBJ1-1 gives the full variable domain: GAGVSQSPSNKVTEKGKDVELRCDPISGHTALYWYRQSLGQGLEFLIYFQGNSAPDKSGLPSDRFSAERTGGSVSTLTIQRTQQEDSAVYLCASSSGVGLNTEAFFGQGTRLTVV.

CDR3 bases: TGTGCCCGAGGGGTTCCAGGGGGCTACGAGCAGTACTTC. It yields the protein CARGVPGGYEQYF. This chain connects TRBV30 to TRBJ2-7, with 7 positions matching TRBD1. The J segment lost 3 bases and the V segment lost 8 bases, leaving 10 bases of the junction unmatched. The CDR3 loop spans 13 amino acids. Germline values: CDR1 GTSNPN, CDR2 SVGIG (reference sequence).

The DNA of the CDR3 is TGCGCCAGCAGCCTTGGGTACAGCGGGAGAAATGAGCAGTTCTTC. This sequence encodes CASSLGYSGRNEQFF. The J gene is TRBJ2-1, the V gene TRBV4-3, with TRBD2 identical over 8 bases. The CDR3 loop spans 15 amino acids. After removal of 4 bases from V and 7 bases from J, the junction contained 9 bases not matched to a gene. CDR1 is LGHNA and CDR2 is YSLEER in the germline V gene.

This sequence joins TRBV28 and TRBJ2-7, with 10 bases that match TRBD2. Germline lookup yields CDR1 MDHEN and CDR2 SYDVKM. J lost 2 bases, V lost 6 bases, and 7 bases had no gene match. The CDR3 is 15 amino acids. The CDR3, as DNA: TGTGCCAGCAGCCCTAGCGGGGGTAAAACCTACGAGCAGTACTTC. Translating gives CASSPSGGKTYEQYF.

The gene calls are TRBV9 and TRBJ2-3, with D tentatively TRBD1 (6 bases). Between the trimmed V and J ends, which lost 3 bases and 2 bases, there was a span of 16 bases. Germline V CDR1 and CDR2: SGDLS, YYNGEE. This CDR3 is 16 amino acids long. The CDR3 region has the DNA TGTGCCAGCAGCGCATCGGACAGAACAACCACAGATACGCAGTATTTT. Translating it yields CASSASDRTTTDTQYF. The whole variable domain, remainder taken from reference TRBV9 and TRBJ2-3, is DSGVTQTPKHLITATGQRVTLRCSPRSGDLSVYWYQQSLDQGLQFLIQYYNGEERAKGNILERFSAQQFPDLHSELNLSSLELGDSALYFCASSASDRTTTDTQYFGPGTRLTVL.

The rearrangement joins TRBV30 to TRBJ2-5; a weak D match, TRBD1 (5 bases). CDR3 size: 16 residues. The V and J ends lost 1 base and 6 bases respectively, with 21 bases between them. CDR1 is GTSNPN and CDR2 is SVGIG in the germline V gene (reference sequence). The CDR3 loop reads CAWSDPYQGSGKTQYF. CDR3 DNA sequence: TGTGCCTGGAGTGACCCCTACCAGGGCTCAGGGAAGACCCAGTACTTC.

The J gene is TRBJ2-3, the V gene TRBV30, with D perhaps given as TRBD1 or TRBD2 (5 bases each). Trimming left V 5 bases short and J 0 bases short, with 12 bases between. The germline gives CDR1 GTSNPN, CDR2 SVGIG (reference sequence). The CDR3 runs to 14 residues. CDR3 region: CAWQRWGSTDTQYF. Here the CDR3 DNA reads TGTGCCTGGCAGAGGTGGGGGAGCACAGATACGCAGTATTTT.

The V and J genes are TRBV5-4 and TRBJ2-2; D is unclear. With 0 bases removed from V and 0 bases from J, the gap between germline ends came to 6 bases. This CDR3 has 15 amino acids. Per germline, CDR1 SGHNT and CDR2 YYREEE (reference sequence). The CDR3 reads CASSLVGTNTGELFF. Written as DNA, the CDR3 is TGTGCCAGCAGCTTGGTAGGGACGAACACCGGGGAGCTGTTTTTT.

V gene TRBV28 combines with J gene TRBJ1-4; D unresolved. Germline V gene data show CDR1 as MDHEN and CDR2 as SYDVKM. The CDR3 runs 14 residues. Trimming removed 5 bases at V and 7 bases at J, with 14 bases between. CDR3 loop: CASSRHGPVEKLFF. In DNA form, the CDR3 reads TGTGCCAGCAGTCGACATGGGCCTGTTGAAAAACTGTTTTTT.

The chain has TRBV7-8 and TRBJ1-4; D remains unclear. Germline V CDR1 and CDR2: SGHVS, FQNEAQ. This CDR3 region has 15 residues. The ends were cut back, 4 bases at V and 0 bases at J, with 9 bases in the middle. The CDR3 region is CASSSAQATNEKLFF. CDR3 nucleotide sequence: TGTGCCAGCAGCTCAGCCCAAGCAACTAATGAAAAACTGTTTTTT.

With regard to this clone: In the same sample, other DNA sequences code for this CDR3. In DNA, the CDR3 is TGTGCCAGCAGCCCGGACAGAACTGGAAACACCATATATTTT. As protein: CASSPDRTGNTIYF. This chain links TRBV7-2 with TRBJ1-3; the D gene is possibly TRBD1 (6 bases). CDR1 and CDR2 (germline): SGHTA, FQGNSA. The V and J ends lost 5 bases and 2 bases respectively, with 10 bases between them. The CDR3 runs to 14 residues. The full variable domain, completed using reference TRBV7-2 and TRBJ1-3, is GAGVSQSPSNKVTEKGKDVELRCDPISGHTALYWYRQSLGQGLEFLIYFQGNSAPDKSGLPSDRFSAERTGGSVSTLTIQRTQQEDSAVYLCASSPDRTGNTIYFGEGSWLTVV.

The V call is TRBV15, the J call TRBJ2-7; D is perhaps TRBD2 (6 bases). Germline CDR1 is LNHNV and CDR2 is YYDKDF (reference sequence). The CDR3 covers 17 residues. V gave up 1 base and J gave up 1 base, with 17 bases separating them. The CDR3 reads CATSRGTFGRKSYEQYF. The DNA of the CDR3 is TGTGCCACCAGCAGAGGGACGTTTGGGAGGAAGTCCTACGAGCAGTACTTC.